A single sample is the source of the 32 T cell receptor beta chains below, sequenced in a study of control samples from healthy donors and cancer patients. Sequencing was performed with immunoSEQ multiplex PCR; in TCRdb, only in-frame clones are kept and a portion is missing. This table has approximately 150,000 clones, around 92% appearing once. The sample consisted of blood. These receptors came from a man between 25 and 39 years old in good health.

J is TRBJ2-3 and V is TRBV9; D perhaps matches TRBD2 (5 bases). The germline CDR1 and CDR2 sequences are SGDLS and YYNGEE. CDR3 length equals 14 residues. V was trimmed by 3 bases and J by 3 bases, leaving 11 bases between them. Written as DNA, the CDR3 is TGTGCCAGCAGCGCCGTAGAGGGTACAGATACGCAGTATTTT. It is translated as CASSAVEGTDTQYF.

The chain has TRBV28 and TRBJ2-7, with D perhaps TRBD1 (5 bases). V dropped 7 bases and J dropped 2 bases, with 21 bases sitting between them. The germline V gene encodes CDR1 MDHEN and CDR2 SYDVKM. There are 16 residues in the CDR3. Here the CDR3 reads CASTGRKDSITYEQYF. The CDR3 DNA sequence: TGTGCCAGCACTGGCAGGAAAGACAGTATCACCTACGAGCAGTACTTC.

The chain uses TRBV6-5 and TRBJ2-1, with TRBD1 as a possible D gene (5 bases). The V and J ends lost 6 bases and 8 bases respectively, with 11 bases between them. Germline V gene lookup returns CDR1 MNHEY and CDR2 SVGAGI. The CDR3 is 12 amino acids. Here the CDR3 reads CASSRDRDEQFF. In DNA form, the CDR3 reads TGTGCCAGCAGCAGAGACAGAGATGAGCAGTTCTTC.

V gene TRBV6-5 combines with J gene TRBJ1-4; D possibly corresponds to TRBD1 (5 bases). There are 14 residues in the CDR3. Trimming stripped 6 bases from V and 5 bases from J, with 13 bases between. In germline, CDR1 is MNHEY, CDR2 SVGAGI. The CDR3 region has the DNA TGTGCCAGCAGCATCGGACAATACAATGAAAAACTGTTTTTT. Protein: CASSIGQYNEKLFF.

The CDR3 sequence is CASSYSGGDSDTQYF. DNA for the CDR3: TGTGCCAGCAGTTATAGCGGGGGGGACTCAGATACGCAGTATTTT. The chain is built from TRBV11-2 and TRBJ2-3; 11 bases map to TRBD2. The CDR3 loop spans 15 amino acids. Germline CDR1 SGHAT, CDR2 FQNNGV. With 6 bases clipped from V and 4 bases from J, the junction kept 6 bases outside the gene matches.

This clone was seen a handful of times. Other nucleotide sequences from this sample produce the same CDR3. The chain uses TRBV3-1 (or the pseudogene TRBV3-2) and TRBJ1-3; D gene uncertain. V gave up 1 base and J gave up 1 base, with 5 bases separating them. The CDR3 spans 14 residues. Per germline, CDR1 LGHDT and CDR2 YNNKEL (reference sequence). The CDR3 loop is CASSQGLSGNTIYF. CDR3 coding DNA: TGTGCCAGCAGCCAAGGACTGTCTGGAAACACCATATATTTT.

This rearrangement joins TRBV24-1 to TRBJ1-2, with a tentative D call TRBD1 (6 bases). Germline values: CDR1 KGHDR, CDR2 SFDVKD. The CDR3 runs to 16 residues. Trimming took off 4 bases at V and 1 base at J, with 15 bases between the two ends. The CDR3: CATSEGSDRSNYGYTF. DNA of the CDR3: TGTGCCACCAGTGAGGGAAGCGACAGGAGTAACTATGGCTACACCTTC.

The chain joins TRBV21-1 to TRBJ2-1; the DNA was not compared with TRBD2, the D call given in the table. TRBV21-1 is tagged as a pseudogene. The CDR3 spans 18 residues. The CDR3 region has the DNA TGTGCCAGCAGCAAAGATTGGGAACTAGCGGGGTCCTACAATGAGCAGTTCTTC. It translates to CASSKDWELAGSYNEQFF.

V and J are TRBV13 and TRBJ2-1; perhaps TRBD2 as D (6 bases). This CDR3 is 15 amino acids long. Germline V gives CDR1 PRHDT, CDR2 FYEKMQ (reference sequence). The V end lost 4 bases, the J end lost 0 bases, and 10 bases lay between the germline ends. In DNA, the CDR3 is TGTGCCAGCAGCTACGGGAGAAGCTCCTACAATGAGCAGTTCTTC. Protein product: CASSYGRSSYNEQFF.

The chain uses TRBV7-9 and TRBJ2-7; 12 nucleotides line up with TRBD2. This CDR3 region has 16 residues. Per the germline V gene, CDR1 is SEHNR and CDR2 is FQNEAQ (reference sequence). Germline trimming cut 4 bases from V and 6 bases from J; bases unmatched to any gene: 10. The DNA of the CDR3 is TGTGCCAGCAGCTCAGGAGCTAGCGGGGGGGCCTTCGAGCAGTACTTC. The encoded protein is CASSSGASGGAFEQYF.

This clone was found once. The chain joins TRBV5-1 to TRBJ2-7; D possibly corresponds to TRBD1 (6 bases). CDR1 is SGHRS, CDR2 YFSETQ, per germline. V gave up 3 bases and J gave up 7 bases, with 11 bases separating them. There are 12 residues in the CDR3. Here the CDR3 reads CASSYTGFEQYF. CDR3 DNA: TGCGCCAGCAGCTACACAGGGTTTGAGCAGTACTTC.

This chain links TRBV6-4 with TRBJ1-1; D might be TRBD1 (6 bases). The CDR3 spans 13 residues. Trimming pared 6 bases from V and 2 bases from J, leaving 10 bases between. The V gene's germline CDR1 is MRHNA and CDR2 SNTAGT. DNA of the CDR3: TGTGCCAGCAGGACAGGTCCCAACACTGAAGCTTTCTTT. It yields the protein CASRTGPNTEAFF.

This clone was seen more than once but under ten times. The J gene is TRBJ1-1, the V gene TRBV6-5; no firm D call. CDR3 length equals 13 residues. Germline-derived CDR1 and CDR2 are MNHEY and SVGAGI. Trimming removed 5 bases at V and 5 bases at J, with 12 bases between. This CDR3 reads CASSPKEGTEAFF. The DNA for the CDR3 is TGTGCCAGCAGTCCGAAGGAAGGGACTGAAGCTTTCTTT.

The chain is built from TRBV19 and TRBJ1-3; no clear D gene. V was pared by 6 bases and J by 0 bases, with 3 bases between. The CDR3 runs to 12 residues. Germline CDR1 LNHDA, CDR2 SQIVND (reference sequence). CDR3 region: CASSLSGNTIYF. The DNA for the CDR3 is TGTGCCAGTAGCCTCTCTGGAAACACCATATATTTT.

The chain joins TRBV30 to TRBJ1-6; unclear D gene. The V and J ends lost 3 bases and 9 bases respectively, with 6 bases between them. CDR3 size: 11 residues. CDR1 is GTSNPN and CDR2 is SVGIG in the germline V gene (reference sequence). The CDR3 region is CAWSEGSPLHF. DNA of the CDR3: TGTGCCTGGAGCGAGGGTTCACCCCTCCACTTT.

The chain combines TRBV4-1 with TRBJ2-7, with unresolved D. The CDR3 runs to 14 residues. Germline assignment: CDR1 MGHRA and CDR2 YSYEKL. Trimming removed 0 bases at V and 6 bases at J, with 12 bases between. CDR3 loop: CASSQEHTLSEQYF. The CDR3, as DNA: TGCGCCAGCAGCCAAGAACACACCTTAAGCGAGCAGTACTTC.

This clone was recorded once. The J gene is TRBJ1-4, the V gene TRBV6-5; the match to TRBD1 covers 9 bases. The CDR3 consists of 15 residues. Germline CDR1 is MNHEY and CDR2 is SVGAGI. V was pared by 8 bases and J by 7 bases, with 11 bases of the junction left unmatched. Here the CDR3 DNA reads TGTGCCAGCGGCCAGACAGGGGGGTACGGTGAAAAACTGTTTTTT. This sequence encodes CASGQTGGYGEKLFF.

This chain connects TRBV5-1 to TRBJ2-3; 8 bases map to TRBD2. The germline gives CDR1 SGHRS, CDR2 YFSETQ. Unmatched junction bases numbered 5, after V lost 5 bases and J lost 3 bases. This CDR3 region has 14 residues. In nucleotides, the CDR3 is TGCGCCAGCAGTCCCGGGGGGGCGACAGATACGCAGTATTTT. Translation: CASSPGGATDTQYF.

This sequence joins TRBV29-1 and TRBJ1-2; no clear D gene. V gave up 8 bases and J gave up 5 bases, with 21 bases separating them. CDR3 length: 14 amino acids. Germline lookup yields CDR1 SQVTM and CDR2 ANQGSEA. This CDR3 is CSRFETFSTYGYTF. The CDR3 nucleotides are TGCAGCCGATTCGAGACCTTTTCAACGTATGGCTACACCTTC.

The gene calls are TRBV15 and TRBJ2-3, with 7 bases that match TRBD2. After removal of 0 bases from V and 0 bases from J, the junction contained 3 bases not matched to a gene. The CDR3 is 16 amino acids. Germline-derived CDR1 and CDR2 are LNHNV and YYDKDF (reference sequence). DNA of the CDR3: TGTGCCACCAGCAGAGATAGGCGGGGGAGCACAGATACGCAGTATTTT. It yields the protein CATSRDRRGSTDTQYF.

V and J are TRBV7-9 and TRBJ1-3; D ambiguous. Germline CDR1 SEHNR, CDR2 FQNEAQ (reference sequence). This CDR3 has 16 amino acids. The ends were cut back, 6 bases at V and 4 bases at J, with 19 bases in the middle. The CDR3 DNA follows: TGTGCCAGCAGTCGTATACTGACGGGATCGGGAAACACCATATATTTT. Translating gives CASSRILTGSGNTIYF. Drawing the rest from reference TRBV7-9 and TRBJ1-3, the complete variable domain is DTGVSQNPRHKITKRGQNVTFRCDPISEHNRLYWYRQTLGQGPEFLTYFQNEAQLEKSRLLSDRFSAERPKGSFSTLEIQRTEQGDSAMYLCASSRILTGSGNTIYFGEGSWLTVV.

In its sample, this clone was seen once. The chain is built from TRBV7-3 and TRBJ2-3; 7 bases agree with TRBD1. CDR3 length: 15 amino acids. The germline V gene has CDR1 SGHTA and CDR2 FQGTGA. V lost 3 bases, J lost 4 bases, and 7 bases stayed unmatched. The CDR3 is CASSFGTVFPDTQYF. The CDR3 DNA follows: TGTGCCAGCAGCTTCGGGACAGTATTCCCAGATACGCAGTATTTT.

This clone turned up a few times. V is TRBV28 and J is TRBJ2-3; tentatively, D is TRBD2 (6 bases). Per the germline V gene, CDR1 is MDHEN and CDR2 is SYDVKM. The V and J ends lost 4 bases and 4 bases respectively, with 18 bases between them. The CDR3 sequence is 16 residues long. The CDR3 sequence: CASSSVVGGGADTQYF. CDR3 coding DNA: TGTGCCAGCAGTTCGGTAGTGGGGGGTGGGGCAGATACGCAGTATTTT.

The rearrangement links TRBV14 to TRBJ1-4; D is uncertain. Germline CDR1 and CDR2: SGHDN and FVKESK. V was pared by 2 bases and J by 10 bases, with 11 bases between. The CDR3 runs 13 residues. The chain's CDR3 is CASSQQVRVKLFF. The CDR3 coding sequence is TGTGCCAGCAGCCAACAGGTTCGGGTAAAACTGTTTTTT.

This chain connects TRBV12-5 to TRBJ1-6; TRBD1 matches at 7 bases. Germline V lookup: CDR1 LGHNT, CDR2 FRNRAP. This CDR3 has 15 residues. V lost 0 bases to trimming and J lost 8 bases; unmatched junction nucleotides: 4. CDR3: CASGLVLTGDSPLHF. The CDR3 DNA sequence: TGTGCTAGTGGTTTGGTACTAACAGGGGATTCACCCCTCCACTTT.

The chain joins TRBV10-2 to TRBJ2-7, with 7 bases aligning to TRBD1. This CDR3 comprises 14 residues. Germline CDR1 is WSHSY and CDR2 is SAAADI. With V trimmed by 1 base and J by 1 base, 1 base remained unmatched. This chain's CDR3 is CASSEWDSSYEQYF. CDR3 sequence (DNA): TGCGCCAGCAGTGAGTGGGACAGTTCCTACGAGCAGTACTTC.

This sequence joins TRBV5-4 and TRBJ1-6; no definite D call. This CDR3 region has 12 residues. Per germline, CDR1 SGHNT and CDR2 YYREEE (reference sequence). V was clipped by 0 bases and J by 8 bases, with 3 bases between them. DNA of the CDR3: TGTGCCAGCAGCTTGGTGGATTCACCCCTCCACTTT. Its translation: CASSLVDSPLHF.

This rearrangement joins TRBV7-3 to TRBJ2-1, with D possibly TRBD2 on 6 matching bases. CDR3 length: 13 amino acids. Germline-derived CDR1 and CDR2 are SGHTA and FQGTGA. Trimming cost V 0 bases and J 9 bases, with 9 bases left between them. CDR3: CASSLTRGGEQFF. The CDR3 DNA is TGTGCCAGCAGCTTAACGCGGGGCGGTGAGCAGTTCTTC.

The genes are TRBV28 and TRBJ1-1, with 7 positions matching TRBD1. Trimming at V came to 1 base and at J to 4 bases, leaving 3 bases not matched to a gene. This CDR3 is 14 amino acids long. Germline V CDR1 and CDR2: MDHEN, SYDVKM. The CDR3 DNA follows: TGTGCCAGCAGTTTATCCCCAGGGGGCACTGAAGCTTTCTTT. Translating it yields CASSLSPGGTEAFF.

The chain employs TRBV6-1 and TRBJ1-2; maybe TRBD1 (6 bases). Trimming took off 0 bases at V and 4 bases at J, with 6 bases between the two ends. Germline lookup yields CDR1 MNHNS and CDR2 SASEGT. The CDR3 covers 13 residues. In nucleotides, the CDR3 is TGTGCCAGCAGTGAAGCGGACAGCTATGGCTACACCTTC. Protein: CASSEADSYGYTF.

V and J are TRBV29-1 and TRBJ1-5; D perhaps matches TRBD1 (5 bases). CDR1 and CDR2 (germline): SQVTM, ANQGSEA. V gave up 5 bases and J gave up 5 bases, with 16 bases separating them. The CDR3 is made up of 14 amino acids. CDR3 DNA: TGCAGCGTTAAAATATTGGGGGGGGATCAGCCCCAGCATTTT. Amino acid sequence: CSVKILGGDQPQHF.

The CDR3 DNA reads as TGTGCCAGCTGGGACAGATTCTACGAGCAGTACTTC. As protein: CASWDRFYEQYF. V and J are TRBV28 and TRBJ2-7, with 7 bases identical to TRBD1. CDR3 size: 12 residues. Unmatched junction bases numbered 4, after V lost 8 bases and J lost 3 bases. Germline V CDR1 and CDR2: MDHEN, SYDVKM.